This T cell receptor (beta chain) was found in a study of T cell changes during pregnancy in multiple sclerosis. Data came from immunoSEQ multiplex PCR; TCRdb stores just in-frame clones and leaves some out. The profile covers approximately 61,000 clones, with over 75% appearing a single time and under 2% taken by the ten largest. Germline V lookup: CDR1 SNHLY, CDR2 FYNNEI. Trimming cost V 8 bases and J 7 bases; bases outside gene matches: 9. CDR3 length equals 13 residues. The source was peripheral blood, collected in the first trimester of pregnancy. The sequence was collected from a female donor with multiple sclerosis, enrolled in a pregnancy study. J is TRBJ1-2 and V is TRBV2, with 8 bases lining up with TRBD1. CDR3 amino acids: CASRGQASGGYTF. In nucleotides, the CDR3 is TGTGCCAGCCGGGGACAGGCGTCGGGTGGCTACACCTTC.